This T cell receptor (beta chain) appears in the sequencing data of a study of radiation and T cells in renal cell carcinoma. Time point described: blood 2 weeks post-SBRT. Described treatment: 15 Gy SBRT to primary tumor, nephrectomy 4 weeks later. The germline V gene encodes CDR1 SQVTM and CDR2 ANQGSEA. With 0 bases removed from V and 13 bases from J, the gap between germline ends came to 10 bases. The CDR3 sequence is 10 residues long. Profiling relied on immunoSEQ multiplex PCR, and the TCRdb table lists in-frame clones only, not all of them. The repertoire holds 150,000 or so clones, with approximately 86% as singletons.

The V call is TRBV29-1, the J call TRBJ2-7; D not certain. This receptor was identified in a woman between 45 and 65 years old with renal cell carcinoma. Sequencing was performed on blood, taken from a patient whose treatment included radiotherapy and nephrectomy. CDR3 DNA: TGCAGCGTTGAAGATCAAGAAGTATACTTC. Translating gives CSVEDQEVYF.